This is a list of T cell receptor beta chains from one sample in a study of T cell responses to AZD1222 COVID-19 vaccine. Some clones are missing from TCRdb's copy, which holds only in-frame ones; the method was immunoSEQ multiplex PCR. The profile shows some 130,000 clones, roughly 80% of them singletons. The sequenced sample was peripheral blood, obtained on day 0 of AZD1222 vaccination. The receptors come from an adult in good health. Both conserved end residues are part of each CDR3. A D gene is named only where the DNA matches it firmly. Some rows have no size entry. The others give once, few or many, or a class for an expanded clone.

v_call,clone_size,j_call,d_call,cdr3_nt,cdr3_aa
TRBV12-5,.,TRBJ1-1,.,TGTGCTAGTGGTTGGGGGGACACTGAAGCTTTCTTT,CASGWGDTEAFF
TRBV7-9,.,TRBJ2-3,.,TGTGCCAGCAGCCCCGGGCAGGGCACAGATACGCAGTATTTT,CASSPGQGTDTQYF
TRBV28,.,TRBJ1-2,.,TGTGCCAGCAGGCCTACGAGCGGGGCGGTAAGCTACACCTTC,CASRPTSGAVSYTF
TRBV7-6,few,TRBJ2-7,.,TGTGCCAGCAGCACCCGGGACACAGCCTACGAGCAGTACTTC,CASSTRDTAYEQYF
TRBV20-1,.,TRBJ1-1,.,TGCAGTGCTAGTTATCTCACGAAGAACACTGAAGCTTTCTTT,CSASYLTKNTEAFF
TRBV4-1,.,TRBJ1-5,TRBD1,TGCGCCAGCAGCCATATCGGGACAGGGGCGAATCAGCCCCAGCATTTT,CASSHIGTGANQPQHF
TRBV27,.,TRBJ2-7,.,TGTGCCAGCAACCCGGGCCCCTACGAGCAGTACTTC,CASNPGPYEQYF
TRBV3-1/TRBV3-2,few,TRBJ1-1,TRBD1,TGTGCCAGCAGCCAAGTGGGGGCAGGGGGTATCACTGAAGCTTTCTTT,CASSQVGAGGITEAFF
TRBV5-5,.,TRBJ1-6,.,TGTGCCAGCAGCTTTAACAGCCTTAAGGGAAGCTCCTATAATTCACCCCTCCACTTT,CASSFNSLKGSSYNSPLHF
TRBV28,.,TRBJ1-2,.,TGTGCCAGCAGTACTCCAACATATGGCTACACCTTC,CASSTPTYGYTF
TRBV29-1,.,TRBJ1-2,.,TGCAGCGTTGAAGTTGGGCAGAACTATGGCTACACCTTC,CSVEVGQNYGYTF
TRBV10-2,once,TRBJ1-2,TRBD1,TGCGCCAGCAGTGGAACAGTAAGACTAAACAGGGGAGGCTATGGCTACACCTTC,CASSGTVRLNRGGYGYTF
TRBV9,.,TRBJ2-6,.,TGTGCCAGCACCCGGACGGAACTCGGGGCCAACGTCCTGACTTTC,CASTRTELGANVLTF
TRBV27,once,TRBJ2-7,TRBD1,TGTGCCAGCAGCCGCCGACAGGGTCACGAGCAGTACTTC,CASSRRQGHEQYF
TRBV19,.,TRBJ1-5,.,TGTGCCAGTAGTATCAAGGGGAATCAGCCCCAGCATTTT,CASSIKGNQPQHF
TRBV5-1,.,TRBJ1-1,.,TGCGCCAGCAGCTTCGCTTCAGGGGTCGGCGTCTCTGAAGCTTTCTTT,CASSFASGVGVSEAFF